Listed below are T cell receptor beta chains from one sample, sequenced in a study of blood T cells in healthy people across ages. One entry per CDR3 protein results from TCRdb running MiXCR on the 5' RACE reads. This sample yields some 860,000 distinct CDR3 sequences, of which around three fifths are seen a single time; roughly 25% belongs to the top ten. Material: blood. These receptors were collected from a man aged 35-49 years in good health. Both conserved end residues are part of each CDR3. D genes are given only for firm matches. A clone size is listed for some rows: how often the clone was seen (once, few, many), or a class if it is expanded.

j_call | v_call | d_call | clone_size | cdr3_aa | cdr3_nt
TRBJ1-2 | TRBV7-8 | TRBD1 | once | CASSLLTGKGYTF | TGTGCCAGCAGCTTATTGACAGGGAAAGGCTACACCTTC
TRBJ2-3 | TRBV11-2 | . | few | CASSSVREDTQYF | TGTGCCAGCAGCTCAGTACGGGAAGATACGCAGTATTTT
TRBJ2-7 | TRBV6-1 | . | . | CASSEPLRSEQYF | TGTGCCAGCAGTGAGCCTTTGAGGTCCGAGCAGTACTTC
TRBJ2-1 | TRBV27 | . | few | CASSSGTQSYNEQFF | TGTGCCAGCAGCTCCGGGACTCAGTCCTACAATGAGCAGTTCTTC
TRBJ2-1 | TRBV9 | . | many | CASSVVTSYNEQFF | TGTGCCAGCAGCGTAGTGACATCCTACAATGAGCAGTTCTTC
TRBJ2-1 | TRBV20-1 | TRBD1 | . | CSAFTGGICEQFF | TGCAGTGCTTTTACAGGGGGGATTTGTGAGCAGTTCTTC
TRBJ1-6 | TRBV2 | . | . | CASRGRNNSPLHF | TGTGCCAGCCGGGGACGGAATAATTCACCCCTCCACTTT
TRBJ2-7 | TRBV28 | TRBD1 | few | CASSQTTGGLTYEQYF | TGTGCCAGCAGTCAAACGACAGGGGGCTTAACCTACGAGCAGTACTTC
TRBJ2-7 | TRBV29-1 | TRBD2 | . | CSVEAAGGSGRFPSYEQYF | TGCAGCGTTGAAGCGGCGGGGGGTAGCGGGAGGTTTCCTTCCTACGAGCAGTACTTC
TRBJ2-3 | TRBV20-1 | TRBD2 | . | CSARAFLSGRGNTQYF | TGCAGTGCTAGAGCCTTCCTTAGCGGGAGGGGGAATACGCAGTATTTT
TRBJ2-7 | TRBV24-1 | . | . | CATSEGVTPYEQYF | TGTGCCACCAGTGAAGGTGTGACCCCCTACGAGCAGTACTTC
TRBJ2-3 | TRBV28 | TRBD2 | few | CASSLGLLAENTDTQYF | TGTGCCAGCAGTCTAGGGTTGCTAGCGGAAAACACAGATACGCAGTATTTT
TRBJ2-3 | TRBV7-9 | . | . | CASSLGQAEYTDTQYF | TGTGCCAGCAGCTTAGGTCAGGCCGAGTACACAGATACGCAGTATTTT
TRBJ1-2 | TRBV11-2 | TRBD1 | . | CASSPDRHHGYTF | TGTGCCAGCAGCCCGGACAGGCATCATGGCTACACCTTC
TRBJ2-5 | TRBV6-2/TRBV6-3 | . | . | CASRTGFLETQYF | TGTGCCAGCAGGACGGGATTTTTAGAGACCCAGTACTTC
TRBJ2-4 | TRBV6-2/TRBV6-3 | . | . | CASSGWQNGQYF | TGTGCCAGCAGCGGGTGGCAGAACGGGCAGTACTTC
TRBJ2-3 | TRBV9 | TRBD1 | . | CASSVEGTGLTQYF | TGTGCCAGCAGCGTAGAGGGGACAGGTCTAACGCAGTATTTT
TRBJ2-3 | TRBV6-6 | TRBD2 | . | CASTEREATSTDTQYF | TGTGCCAGCACGGAGCGGGAGGCAACGAGCACAGATACGCAGTATTTT
TRBJ2-7 | TRBV6-6 | . | . | CASSSLAGYEQYF | TGTGCCAGCAGTTCCCTAGCCGGGTACGAGCAGTACTTC
TRBJ2-5 | TRBV28 | TRBD2 | . | CASNLGGVVQETQYF | TGTGCCAGCAATCTGGGAGGGGTTGTTCAAGAGACCCAGTACTTC
TRBJ1-6 | TRBV7-8 | . | . | CASSQARREASSYNSPLHF | TGTGCCAGCAGCCAGGCTCGGAGGGAGGCCAGCTCCTATAATTCACCCCTCCACTTT
TRBJ2-3 | TRBV15 | . | few | CATSRAGSTDTQYF | TGTGCCACCAGCAGAGCGGGGAGCACAGATACGCAGTATTTT
TRBJ2-7 | TRBV28 | . | . | CASSSAFPLTEMNYEQYF | TGTGCCAGCAGTTCCGCCTTCCCTCTTACAGAGATGAACTACGAGCAGTACTTC
TRBJ2-2 | TRBV27 | TRBD2 | . | CASSSTKLAGGPVGELFF | TGTGCCAGCAGTTCCACAAAACTAGCGGGAGGGCCCGTCGGGGAGCTGTTTTTT
TRBJ1-2 | TRBV7-2 | . | . | CASSFVSGALTPYGYTF | TGTGCCAGCAGCTTCGTCTCCGGGGCTTTAACTCCCTATGGCTACACCTTC
TRBJ2-7 | TRBV6-6 | . | few | CASSPGDRAIYEQYF | TGTGCCAGCAGTCCGGGGGACAGAGCCATCTACGAGCAGTACTTC
TRBJ2-1 | TRBV10-3 | . | few | CAIGLGSYNEQFF | TGTGCCATCGGCCTGGGCTCCTACAATGAGCAGTTCTTC
TRBJ2-7 | TRBV11-3 | . | few | CASSSRSVADEQYF | TGTGCCAGCAGCTCCCGGAGTGTGGCGGACGAGCAGTACTTC
TRBJ2-5 | TRBV12-3/TRBV12-4 | . | few | CASSEQEETQYF | TGTGCCAGCAGTGAACAGGAAGAGACCCAGTACTTC